These 19 T cell receptor beta chains originate from one sample sequenced in a study of blood T cell repertoires in COVID-19. Only in-frame clones appear in the TCRdb table, and some are missing; sequencing was by immunoSEQ multiplex PCR. Among about 120,000 clones listed, 60% to 85% were seen once. The sample comprised peripheral blood. These TCRs come from a man between 65 and 80 years old with acute or convalescent COVID-19.

This rearrangement joins TRBV10-1 to TRBJ1-2; 7 bases line up with TRBD1. The germline gives CDR1 WNHNN, CDR2 SYGVQD (reference sequence). The CDR3 spans 14 residues. V dropped 4 bases and J dropped 3; count of bases not matched to a gene: 5. The CDR3 sequence is CASSGGDRDYGYTF. The CDR3 nucleotides are TGCGCCAGCAGTGGAGGGGACAGAGACTATGGCTACACCTTC.

CDR3 protein: CASSSQGLTNYGYTF. The CDR3 bases are TGTGCCAGCAGCTCACAGGGCCTCACTAACTATGGCTACACCTTC. The V call is TRBV6-5, the J call TRBJ1-2; a weak D match, TRBD1 (6 bases). This CDR3 contains 15 residues. The ends were cut back, 6 bases at V and 0 bases at J, with 14 bases in the middle. Germline CDR1 MNHEY, CDR2 SVGAGI.

The chain's CDR3 is CASSQLRGNEQFF. CDR3 bases: TGTGCCAGCAGCCAACTTCGCGGCAATGAGCAGTTCTTC. The rearrangement joins TRBV14 to TRBJ2-1, with D hard to call. V was shortened by 2 bases and J by 6 bases, with 8 bases between the two germline ends. The CDR3 runs to 13 residues. Looked up from germline, CDR1 is SGHDN and CDR2 is FVKESK.

The chain has TRBV5-4 and TRBJ2-7; tentative D call: TRBD2 (5 bases). The CDR3 sequence is 14 residues long. V dropped 4 bases and J dropped 0 bases, with 11 bases sitting between them. From germline, CDR1 is SGHNT and CDR2 YYREEE (reference sequence). This CDR3 is CASSSGHTSYEQYF. The CDR3 bases are TGTGCCAGCAGCAGCGGTCATACCTCCTACGAGCAGTACTTC.

Only a few counts were recorded for this clone. The V call is TRBV19, the J call TRBJ2-1, with 13 bases aligning to TRBD2. J gave up 7 bases and V 5 bases, and 5 bases lay outside the gene matches. Germline V lookup: CDR1 LNHDA, CDR2 SQIVND (reference sequence). The CDR3 extends over 15 amino acids. DNA of the CDR3: TGTGCCAGTAGTGCCGGACTAGCGGGGGAAAATGAGCAGTTCTTC. Amino acids: CASSAGLAGENEQFF.

In its sample, this clone was seen a few times. V usage is TRBV21-1 and J usage is TRBJ2-7; whether TRBD1, the table's D call, matches the DNA was not checked. TRBV21-1 is deemed a pseudogene. The length of the CDR3 is 18 residues. The CDR3 DNA is TGTGCCAGCAGCAAAGCGGGACCCGGGACAGGGCCTTCCTACGAGCAGTACTTC. This translates into CASSKAGPGTGPSYEQYF.

The V gene is TRBV5-5, the J gene TRBJ1-2; D not resolved. There are 13 residues in the CDR3. The V end lost 1 base, the J end lost 7 bases, and 11 bases lay between the germline ends. CDR1 and CDR2 (germline): SGHKS, YYEKEE (reference sequence). The CDR3 DNA sequence: TGTGCCAGCAGCTTGAAGGGAGTAAGTGGCTACACCTTC. It yields the protein CASSLKGVSGYTF.

J is TRBJ1-5 and V is TRBV19; weak D call: TRBD1 (5 bases). This CDR3 comprises 15 residues. Germline CDR1 and CDR2: LNHDA and SQIVND (reference sequence). The ends were cut back, 3 bases at V and 5 bases at J, with 14 bases in the middle. Here the CDR3 DNA reads TGTGCCAGTAGTATTGTACAGGTTTTATATCAGCCCCAGCATTTT. This gives the protein CASSIVQVLYQPQHF.

The rearrangement joins TRBV2 to TRBJ1-6, with TRBD1 identical over 8 bases. Germline loops: CDR1 SNHLY, CDR2 FYNNEI. This CDR3 comprises 14 residues. V lost 3 bases to trimming and J lost 9 bases; unmatched junction nucleotides: 4. CDR3 sequence reads: CASSDGTGFSPLHF. Here the CDR3 DNA reads TGTGCCAGCAGTGATGGGACAGGTTTTTCACCCCTCCACTTT.

The chain is built from TRBV20-1 and TRBJ1-1; perhaps TRBD1 as D (6 bases). Trimming left V 3 bases short and J 0 bases short, with 8 bases between. CDR1 and CDR2 (germline): DFQATT, SNEGSKA (reference sequence). The CDR3 consists of 13 residues. The CDR3 DNA is TGCAGTGCTAGTGGACAGATGAACACTGAAGCTTTCTTT. As protein: CSASGQMNTEAFF.

The CDR3 DNA reads as TGTGCCAGCAGCTTAAACAGGGGTCTCACTGAAGCTTTCTTT. Amino acid sequence: CASSLNRGLTEAFF. The gene calls are TRBV11-2 and TRBJ1-1, with TRBD1 matching 7 bases. Trimming cost V 2 bases and J 4 bases; bases outside gene matches: 4. Germline V gene lookup returns CDR1 SGHAT and CDR2 FQNNGV. The CDR3 length is 14 residues.

This sequence joins TRBV5-6 and TRBJ1-6; TRBD1 might be the D (5 bases). This CDR3 region has 14 residues. The V gene lost 0 bases and the J gene lost 9 bases, with 10 bases spanning the gap. Germline V lookup: CDR1 SGHDT, CDR2 YYEEEE. This CDR3 is CASSLAGLGSPLHF. CDR3 in DNA: TGTGCCAGCAGCTTGGCAGGGCTCGGTTCACCCCTCCACTTT.

V and J are TRBV7-2 and TRBJ2-3, with 7 bases lining up with TRBD2. The ends lost 1 base at V and 4 bases at J; junction bases unmatched: 2. The CDR3 extends over 14 amino acids. Per the germline V gene, CDR1 is SGHTA and CDR2 is FQGNSA. DNA for the CDR3: TGTGCCAGCAGCTTAGGGACTAGATCAGATACGCAGTATTTT. It specifies CASSLGTRSDTQYF.

The chain recombines TRBV6-5 with TRBJ1-5; 9 positions agree with TRBD1. The germline CDR1 and CDR2 sequences are MNHEY and SVGAGI. The trim removed 4 bases at V and 5 bases at J, leaving 6 bases unmatched. This CDR3 is 15 amino acids long. For the CDR3, the DNA is TGTGCCAGCAGTTCAGGACAGGGGCGATATCAGCCCCAGCATTTT. It specifies CASSSGQGRYQPQHF.

The rearrangement joins TRBV6-5 to TRBJ2-5; 9 bases map to TRBD2. Germline V gives CDR1 MNHEY, CDR2 SVGAGI. CDR3 length: 15 amino acids. V was pared by 5 bases and J by 2 bases, with 6 bases of the junction left unmatched. The DNA of the CDR3 is TGTGCCAGCAGTCGCTCAAGCGGGGGGCAAGAGACCCAGTACTTC. Protein: CASSRSSGGQETQYF.

The rearrangement joins TRBV5-1 to TRBJ2-7, with TRBD2 matching 8 bases. CDR1 and CDR2 from the germline V gene are SGHRS and YFSETQ. J lost 3 bases, V lost 3 bases, and 11 bases had no gene match. This CDR3 spans 16 amino acids. CDR3 in amino acids: CASSWSMVAGSYEQYF. The CDR3 DNA sequence: TGCGCCAGCAGCTGGAGCATGGTAGCGGGGAGCTACGAGCAGTACTTC.

This chain uses TRBV9 with TRBJ2-5; no clear D gene. Trimming cost V 4 bases and J 5 bases, with 12 bases left between them. CDR1 is SGDLS and CDR2 is YYNGEE in the germline V gene. This CDR3 has 13 amino acids. CDR3 loop: CASSPSGWETQYF. CDR3 sequence (DNA): TGTGCCAGCAGCCCCTCCGGGTGGGAGACCCAGTACTTC.

V usage is TRBV20-1 and J usage is TRBJ2-5; D not resolved. The V gene lost 3 bases and the J gene lost 5 bases, with 7 bases spanning the gap. Germline CDR1 reads DFQATT; CDR2 reads SNEGSKA (reference sequence). The CDR3 has 11 amino acids. The CDR3 bases are TGCAGTGCTAGTTCGAGGGAGACCCAGTACTTC. This encodes CSASSRETQYF.

The chain carries TRBV2 and TRBJ1-1, with D perhaps matching TRBD1 (6 bases). The CDR3 runs 17 residues. Germline V gives CDR1 SNHLY, CDR2 FYNNEI. V shed 6 bases and J shed 4 bases, with 24 bases lying between them. CDR3 residues: CASSDRPGDPRGTEAFF. The CDR3 DNA reads TGTGCCAGCAGCGACAGGCCCGGGGATCCCCGGGGCACTGAAGCTTTCTTT.